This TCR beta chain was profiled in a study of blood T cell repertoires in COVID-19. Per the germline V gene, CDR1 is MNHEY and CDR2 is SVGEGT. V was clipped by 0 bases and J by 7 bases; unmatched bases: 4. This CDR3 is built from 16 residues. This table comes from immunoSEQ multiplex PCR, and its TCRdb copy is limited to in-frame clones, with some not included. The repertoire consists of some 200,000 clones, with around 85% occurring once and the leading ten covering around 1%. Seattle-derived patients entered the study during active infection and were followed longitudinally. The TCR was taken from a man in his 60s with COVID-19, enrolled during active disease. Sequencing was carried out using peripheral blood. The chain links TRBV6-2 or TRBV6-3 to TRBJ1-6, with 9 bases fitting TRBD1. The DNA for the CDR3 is TGTGCCAGCAGTTACTCTTCCGGGACAGGGAATTCACCCCTCCACTTT. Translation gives CASSYSSGTGNSPLHF.